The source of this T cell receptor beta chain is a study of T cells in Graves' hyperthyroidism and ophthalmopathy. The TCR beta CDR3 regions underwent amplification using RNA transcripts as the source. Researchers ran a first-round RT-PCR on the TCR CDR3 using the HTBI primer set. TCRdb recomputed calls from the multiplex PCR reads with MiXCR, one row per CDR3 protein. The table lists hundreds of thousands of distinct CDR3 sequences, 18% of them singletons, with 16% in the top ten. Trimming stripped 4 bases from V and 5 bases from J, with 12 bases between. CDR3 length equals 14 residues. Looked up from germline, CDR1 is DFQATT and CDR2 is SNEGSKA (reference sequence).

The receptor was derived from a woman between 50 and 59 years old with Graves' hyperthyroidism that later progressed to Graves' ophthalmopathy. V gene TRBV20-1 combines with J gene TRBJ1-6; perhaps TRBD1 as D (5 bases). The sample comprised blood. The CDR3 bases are TGCAGTGCTATGAAGGGGTCGAATAATTCACCCCTCCACTTT. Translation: CSAMKGSNNSPLHF.